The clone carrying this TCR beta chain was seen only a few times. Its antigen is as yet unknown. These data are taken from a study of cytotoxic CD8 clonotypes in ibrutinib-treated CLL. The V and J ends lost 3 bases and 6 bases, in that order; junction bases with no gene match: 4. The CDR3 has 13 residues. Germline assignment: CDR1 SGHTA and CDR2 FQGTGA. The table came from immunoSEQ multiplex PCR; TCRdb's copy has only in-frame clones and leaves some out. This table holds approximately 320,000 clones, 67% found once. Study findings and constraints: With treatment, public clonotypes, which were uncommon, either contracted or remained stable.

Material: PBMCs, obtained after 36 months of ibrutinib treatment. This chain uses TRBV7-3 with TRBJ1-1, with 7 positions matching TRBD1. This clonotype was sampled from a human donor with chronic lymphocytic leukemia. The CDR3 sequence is CASSLGTVAEAFF. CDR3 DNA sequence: TGTGCCAGCAGCTTGGGGACAGTGGCTGAAGCTTTCTTT.